This is a list of T cell receptor beta chains from one sample in a study of T cells in Graves' hyperthyroidism and ophthalmopathy. MiXCR, run by TCRdb on the multiplex PCR reads, gives a single entry per CDR3 protein. The sample lists fewer than 350,000 distinct CDR3 sequences; roughly 20% were seen once. The sample consisted of blood. These receptors were obtained from a woman aged 50 to 60 with Graves' hyperthyroidism. Each CDR3 is given without its conserved first and last residue. Each record gives: CDR3 protein, V gene.

ASSPGTGFFEQF | TRBV9
ASSADNIPGNTIY | TRBV4-1
AGGGNQPQH | TRBV2
SASISSLAKNIQY | TRBV20-1
ASRAFGGENEQF | TRBV6-1
ASRGDRVANTGELF | TRBV2
ASSLPRGGGTDTQY | TRBV5-1
ASSIRPGQGYEQY | TRBV19
AISRDRVSNEQF | TRBV10-3
ASIGATDTQY | TRBV28
ASSQGGDTYEQY | TRBV9
ASRAYSNSNQPQH | TRBV2
ASSQVGGMNTEAF | TRBV4-2
ASKIGLAGYEQF | TRBV27
SAPGGLSFYNEQF | TRBV20-1
ASSPLPGGPTDTQY | TRBV7-6
ASSQDVVGTVLLSYNEQF | TRBV7-9